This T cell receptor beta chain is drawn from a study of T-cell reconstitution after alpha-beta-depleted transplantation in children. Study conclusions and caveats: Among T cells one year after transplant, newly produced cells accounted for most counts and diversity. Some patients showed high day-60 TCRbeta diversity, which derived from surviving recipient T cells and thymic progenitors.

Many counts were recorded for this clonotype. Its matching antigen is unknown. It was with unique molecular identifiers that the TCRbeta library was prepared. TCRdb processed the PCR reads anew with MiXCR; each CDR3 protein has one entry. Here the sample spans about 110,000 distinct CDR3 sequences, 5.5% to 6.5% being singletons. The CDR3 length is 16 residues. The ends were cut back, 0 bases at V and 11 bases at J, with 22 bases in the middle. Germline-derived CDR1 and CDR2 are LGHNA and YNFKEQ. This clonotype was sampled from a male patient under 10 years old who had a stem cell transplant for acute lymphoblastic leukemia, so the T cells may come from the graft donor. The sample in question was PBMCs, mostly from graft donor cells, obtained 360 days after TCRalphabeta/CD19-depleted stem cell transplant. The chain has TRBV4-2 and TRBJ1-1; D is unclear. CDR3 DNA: TGTGCCAGCAGCCAAGATCTTCGGGAGGTCCCCCCGGGGGCTTTCTTT. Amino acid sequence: CASSQDLREVPPGAFF.